This T cell receptor (beta chain) is from a study of shared clonotypes between healthy human individuals. Study observations and caveats: Investigators expected sequencing depth to affect clonotype sharing among donors.

CDR3 length equals 16 residues. The germline V gene has CDR1 SGHRS and CDR2 YFSETQ. Trimming took 4 bases from V and 6 from J; bases not matched to a gene: 12. Splitting of each subset's genomic DNA was done evenly across several immunoSEQ plates. Produced via immunoSEQ multiplex PCR; TCRdb's table is partial and in-frame only. The repertoire holds more than 400,000 clones, with 78% as singletons. Note on this clone: Antigen: not known.

This rearrangement joins TRBV5-1 to TRBJ2-1, with 8 bases that match TRBD1. The receptor was derived from a woman aged 40-49 years in good health. Some clones in this sample may be carry-over from other donors' samples. Sequenced material: PBMCs. The CDR3 DNA reads TGCGCCAGCAGCCCACAGCCGGGACAGGACTTCAATGAGCAGTTCTTC. This gives the protein CASSPQPGQDFNEQFF.